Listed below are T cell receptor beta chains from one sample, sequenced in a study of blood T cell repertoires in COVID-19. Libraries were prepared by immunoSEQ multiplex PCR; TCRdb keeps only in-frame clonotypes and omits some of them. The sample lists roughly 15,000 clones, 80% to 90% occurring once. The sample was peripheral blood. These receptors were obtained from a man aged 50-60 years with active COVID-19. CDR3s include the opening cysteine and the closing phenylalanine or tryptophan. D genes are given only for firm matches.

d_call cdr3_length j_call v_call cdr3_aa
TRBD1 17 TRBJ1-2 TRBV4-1 CASSQDPGTGGSYGYTF
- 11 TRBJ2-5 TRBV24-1 CATSHKETQYF
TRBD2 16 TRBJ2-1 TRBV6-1 CASSETLAGGPREQFF
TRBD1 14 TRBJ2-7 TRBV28 CASTTMRTGREQYF
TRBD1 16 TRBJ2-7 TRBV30 CAWRGLRDRSPYEQYF
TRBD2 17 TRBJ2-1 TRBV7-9 CASSLGGSGRIYNEQFF
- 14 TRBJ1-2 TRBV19 CASMRGSGVGGYTF
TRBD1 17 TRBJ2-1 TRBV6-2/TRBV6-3 CASSFMTGMGSYNEQFF
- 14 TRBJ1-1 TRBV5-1 CASSLSGMNTEAFF
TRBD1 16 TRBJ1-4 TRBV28 CASSLGGDRGNEKLFF
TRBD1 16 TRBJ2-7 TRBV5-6 CASSLWVTGGWYEQYF
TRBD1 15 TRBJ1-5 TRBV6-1 CASSEYGGGSQPQHF
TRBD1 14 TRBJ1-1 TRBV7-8 CASSFIGQGQKTFF
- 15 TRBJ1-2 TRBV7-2 CASSSTGRRGDGYTF
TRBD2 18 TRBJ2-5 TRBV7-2 CASSLSYWSGSWGETQYF
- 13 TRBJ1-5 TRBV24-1 CATSETGNQPQHF
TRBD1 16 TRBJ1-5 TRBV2 CASSADRVMVNQPQHF
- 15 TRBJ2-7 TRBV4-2 CASSQRGGFTSEQYF
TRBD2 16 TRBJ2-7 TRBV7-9 CASSLARPGGSYEQYF
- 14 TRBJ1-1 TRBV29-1 CSVEAVTLNTEAFF
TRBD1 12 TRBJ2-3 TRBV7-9 CASSLEGQVEYF
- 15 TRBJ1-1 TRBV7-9 CASSPARGVETEAFF
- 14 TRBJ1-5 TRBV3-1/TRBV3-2 CASSQVIRGQPQHF
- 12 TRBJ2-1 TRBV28 CASSLSGDEQFF
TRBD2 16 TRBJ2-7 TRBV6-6 CASSGRTSGSSHEQYF
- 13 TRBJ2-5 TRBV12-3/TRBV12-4 CASRDSIQETQYF
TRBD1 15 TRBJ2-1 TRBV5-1 CASSSGTGLIDEQFF
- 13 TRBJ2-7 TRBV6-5 CASRPPERTTVYF
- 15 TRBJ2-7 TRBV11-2 CASSLEGGTFYEQYF
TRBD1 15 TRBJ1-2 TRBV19 CASTLGQAANYGYTF
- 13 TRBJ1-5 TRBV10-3 CAISAGNNQPQHF
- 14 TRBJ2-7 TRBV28 CASSFRQDSYEQYF
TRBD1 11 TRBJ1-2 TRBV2 CASGQGYGYTF
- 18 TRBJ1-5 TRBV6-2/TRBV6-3 CASSYRSRDIYSNQPQHF
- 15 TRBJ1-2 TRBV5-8 CASSLERRASYGYTF
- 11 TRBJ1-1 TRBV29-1 CSVVGVTEAFF
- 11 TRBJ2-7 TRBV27 CASRGAYEQYF
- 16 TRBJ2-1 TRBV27 CASSLGGTGVYNEQFF
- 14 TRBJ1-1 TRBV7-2 CASSRSGQNTEAFF
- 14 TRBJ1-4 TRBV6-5 CASSSRGGGEKLFF
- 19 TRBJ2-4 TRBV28 CASSPTAGVVSGAKNIQYF
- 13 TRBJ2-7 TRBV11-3 CASSLVGVGEQYF
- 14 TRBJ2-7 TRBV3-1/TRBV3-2 CASSQGLSGAEQYF
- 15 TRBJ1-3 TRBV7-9 CASSSQGHSGNTIYF
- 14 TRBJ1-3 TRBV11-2 CASSLWGAGNTIYF
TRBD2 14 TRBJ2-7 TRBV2 CASSSGRGDYEQYF